A single sample gave rise to the 12 T cell receptor beta chains below, sequenced in a study of cytomegalovirus exposure and HLA in healthy donors. Clones were sequenced by immunoSEQ multiplex PCR, and TCRdb holds only the in-frame ones, with some missing. The table lists around 300,000 clones, 75% to 90% of them singletons. What was sequenced was PBMCs. The receptors stem from a woman in her twenties or thirties in good health and CMV-seropositive.

The chain recombines TRBV18 with TRBJ1-2, with D perhaps matching TRBD1 (5 bases). The V end lost 1 base, the J end lost 2 bases, and 11 bases lay between the germline ends. The length of the CDR3 is 15 residues. Germline V gene sequence: CDR1 KGHSH, CDR2 LQKENI. The CDR3 DNA is TGTGCCAGCTCACCACAGGGGACGGTAAACTATGGCTACACCTTC. Translated: CASSPQGTVNYGYTF.

V usage is TRBV4-2 and J usage is TRBJ2-3; perhaps D is TRBD1 or TRBD2 (6 bases each). In germline, CDR1 is LGHNA, CDR2 YNFKEQ. With 3 bases removed from V and 3 bases from J, the gap between germline ends came to 10 bases. The length of the CDR3 is 14 residues. CDR3 nucleotides: TGTGCCAGCAGCCAGGAGGGGGTAACAGATACGCAGTATTTT. This encodes CASSQEGVTDTQYF.

This chain's CDR3 is CASSLFYNEQFF. CDR3 in DNA: TGTGCCAGCAGCTTATTTTACAATGAGCAGTTCTTC. The chain uses TRBV11-2 and TRBJ2-1, with unresolved D. CDR3 length: 12 amino acids. Germline V gene data show CDR1 as SGHAT and CDR2 as FQNNGV. V lost 2 bases and J lost 4, with 3 bases in between.

As regards this clone: Mismatch with germline at one junction end may stem from a read error. V gene TRBV28 combines with J gene TRBJ1-2; D might be TRBD1 (5 bases). In germline, CDR1 is MDHEN, CDR2 SYDVKM. The CDR3 runs to 14 residues. This CDR3 is CASSSMPGTHGYTF. The DNA of the CDR3 is TGTGCCAGCAGTTCAATGCCCGGGACGCATGGTTACACCTTC.

This clone showed up just once. The CDR3 spells CASSLESRPPYEQYF. CDR3 bases: TGTGCCAGCAGCTTAGAAAGTCGGCCTCCTTACGAGCAGTACTTC. The chain links TRBV7-2 to TRBJ2-7; D unclear. Trimming took 1 base from V and 4 from J, leaving 14 bases between them. This CDR3 spans 15 amino acids. In germline, CDR1 is SGHTA, CDR2 FQGNSA.

The CDR3 DNA reads TGTGCCAGTACCCCCAGGGCTGGGATGGGAAAACTGTTTTTT. It yields the protein CASTPRAGMGKLFF. The chain is built from TRBV19 and TRBJ1-4; TRBD1 is a possible D gene (5 bases). The CDR3 is made up of 14 amino acids. Trimming left V 7 bases short and J 10 bases short, with 19 bases between. Germline V gives CDR1 LNHDA, CDR2 SQIVND (reference sequence).

CDR3 protein: CASSERTSGSYEQYF. The CDR3 DNA follows: TGTGCCAGCAGCGAACGGACTAGCGGCTCCTACGAGCAGTACTTC. The chain carries TRBV11-2 and TRBJ2-7; 10 nucleotides align to TRBD2. V shed 5 bases and J 0 bases; nucleotides not matched to a gene: 4. The CDR3 loop spans 15 amino acids. Germline lookup yields CDR1 SGHAT and CDR2 FQNNGV. Together with reference TRBV11-2 and TRBJ2-7, the CDR3 gives the full variable domain: EAGVAQSPRYKIIEKRQSVAFWCNPISGHATLYWYQQILGQGPKLLIQFQNNGVVDDSQLPKDRFSAERLKGVDSTLKIQPAKLEDSAVYLCASSERTSGSYEQYFGPGTRLTVT.

This clone has just one count. The chain combines TRBV27 with TRBJ2-7; the D is unclear. CDR1 is MNHEY, CDR2 SMNVEV, per germline (reference sequence). The CDR3 has 13 amino acids. Trimming cost V 0 bases and J 7 bases, with 10 bases left between them. In DNA, the CDR3 is TGTGCCAGCAGTTTATCCCGACAATTGGAGCAGTACTTC. Protein: CASSLSRQLEQYF.

The chain is built from TRBV7-3 and TRBJ1-1; the D gene is possibly TRBD1 (5 bases). This CDR3 is 12 amino acids long. Germline V gene data show CDR1 as SGHTA and CDR2 as FQGTGA. Between the trimmed V and J ends, which lost 4 bases and 8 bases, there was a span of 11 bases. The CDR3 nucleotides read TGTGCCAGCAGCTCAGGGCTCGGGGAAGCTTTCTTT. Translating gives CASSSGLGEAFF.

The genes are TRBV29-1 and TRBJ1-2; weak D call: TRBD1 (5 bases). Germline values: CDR1 SQVTM, CDR2 ANQGSEA. The CDR3 runs to 12 residues. V was trimmed by 3 bases and J by 8 bases, leaving 13 bases between them. The CDR3 bases are TGCAGCGTTGAGGGGACCCCGGGGGGCTACACCTTC. Amino acid sequence: CSVEGTPGGYTF. Full variable domain (missing parts from reference TRBV29-1 and TRBJ1-2): SAVISQKPSRDICQRGTSLTIQCQVDSQVTMMFWYRQQPGQSLTLIATANQGSEATYESGFVIDKFPISRPNLTFSTLTVSNMSPEDSSIYLCSVEGTPGGYTFGSGTRLTVV.

The CDR3: CASSVGPDGNEKLFF. As DNA, the CDR3 is TGTGCCAGCAGCGTAGGACCCGATGGGAATGAAAAACTGTTTTTT. The chain carries TRBV9 and TRBJ1-4; D is uncertain. Looked up from germline, CDR1 is SGDLS and CDR2 is YYNGEE. The germline V and J ends were trimmed by 0 bases and 5 bases, with 11 bases remaining between them. The CDR3 length is 15 residues.

The CDR3 DNA reads as TGTGCCAGCAGCCAAGTTCAGGGGCCTAACTATGGCTACACCTTC. It translates to CASSQVQGPNYGYTF. The J gene is TRBJ1-2, the V gene TRBV14; maybe TRBD1 (6 bases). This CDR3 region has 15 residues. V gave up 1 base and J gave up 0 bases, with 9 bases separating them. Germline CDR1 reads SGHDN; CDR2 reads FVKESK.